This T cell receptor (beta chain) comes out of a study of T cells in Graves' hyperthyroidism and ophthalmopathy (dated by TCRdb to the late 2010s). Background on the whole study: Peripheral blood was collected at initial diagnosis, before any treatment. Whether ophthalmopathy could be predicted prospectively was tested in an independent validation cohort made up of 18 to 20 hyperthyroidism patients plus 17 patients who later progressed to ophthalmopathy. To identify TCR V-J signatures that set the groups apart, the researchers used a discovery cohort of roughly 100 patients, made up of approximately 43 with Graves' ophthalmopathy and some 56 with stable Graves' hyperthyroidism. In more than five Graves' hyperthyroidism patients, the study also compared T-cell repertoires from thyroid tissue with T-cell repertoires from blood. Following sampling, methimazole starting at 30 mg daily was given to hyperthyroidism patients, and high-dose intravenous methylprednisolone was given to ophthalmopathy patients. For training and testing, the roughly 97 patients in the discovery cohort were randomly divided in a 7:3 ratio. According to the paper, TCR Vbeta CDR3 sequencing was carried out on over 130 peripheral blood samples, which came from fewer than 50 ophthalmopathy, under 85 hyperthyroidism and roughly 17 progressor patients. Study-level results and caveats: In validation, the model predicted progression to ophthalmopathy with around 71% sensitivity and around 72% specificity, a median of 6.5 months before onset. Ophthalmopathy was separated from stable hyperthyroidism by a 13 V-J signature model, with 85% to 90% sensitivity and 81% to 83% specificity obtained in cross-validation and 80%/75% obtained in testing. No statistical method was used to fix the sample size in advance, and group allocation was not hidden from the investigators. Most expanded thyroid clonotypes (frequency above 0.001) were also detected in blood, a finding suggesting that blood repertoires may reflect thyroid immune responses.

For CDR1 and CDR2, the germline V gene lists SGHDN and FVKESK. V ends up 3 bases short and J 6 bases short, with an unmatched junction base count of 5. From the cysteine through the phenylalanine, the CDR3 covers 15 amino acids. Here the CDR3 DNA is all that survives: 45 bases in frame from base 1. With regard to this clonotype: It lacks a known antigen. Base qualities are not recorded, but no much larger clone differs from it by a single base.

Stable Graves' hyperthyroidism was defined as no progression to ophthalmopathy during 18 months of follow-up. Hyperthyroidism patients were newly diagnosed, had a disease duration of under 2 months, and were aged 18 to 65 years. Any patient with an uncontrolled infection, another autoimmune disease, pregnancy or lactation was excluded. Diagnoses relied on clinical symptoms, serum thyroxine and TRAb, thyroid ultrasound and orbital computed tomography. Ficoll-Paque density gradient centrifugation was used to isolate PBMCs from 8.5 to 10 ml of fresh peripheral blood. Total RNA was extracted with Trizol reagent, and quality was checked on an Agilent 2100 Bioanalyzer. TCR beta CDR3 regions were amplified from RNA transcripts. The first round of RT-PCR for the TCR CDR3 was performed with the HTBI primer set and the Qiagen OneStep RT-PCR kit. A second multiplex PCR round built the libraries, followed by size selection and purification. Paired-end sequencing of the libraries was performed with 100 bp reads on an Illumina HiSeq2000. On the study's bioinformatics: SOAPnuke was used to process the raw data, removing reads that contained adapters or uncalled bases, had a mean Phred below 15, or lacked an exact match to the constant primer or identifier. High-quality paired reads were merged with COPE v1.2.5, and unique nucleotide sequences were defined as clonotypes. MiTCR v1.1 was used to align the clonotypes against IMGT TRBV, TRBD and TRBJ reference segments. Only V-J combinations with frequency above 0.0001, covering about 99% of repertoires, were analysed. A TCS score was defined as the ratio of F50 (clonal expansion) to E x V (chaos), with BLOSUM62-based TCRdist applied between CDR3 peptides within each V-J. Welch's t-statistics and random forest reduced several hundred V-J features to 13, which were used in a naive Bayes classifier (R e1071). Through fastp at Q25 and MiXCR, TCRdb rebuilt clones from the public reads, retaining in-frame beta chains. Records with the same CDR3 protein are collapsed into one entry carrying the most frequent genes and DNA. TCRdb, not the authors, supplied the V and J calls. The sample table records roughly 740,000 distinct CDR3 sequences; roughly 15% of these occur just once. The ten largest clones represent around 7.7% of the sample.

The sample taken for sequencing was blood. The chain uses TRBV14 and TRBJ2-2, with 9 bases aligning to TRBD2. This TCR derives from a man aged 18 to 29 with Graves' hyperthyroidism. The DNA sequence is TGTGCCAGCAGCCACAGGACTAGCGATCCCGGGGAGCTGTTTTTT. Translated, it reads CASSHRTSDPGELFF.